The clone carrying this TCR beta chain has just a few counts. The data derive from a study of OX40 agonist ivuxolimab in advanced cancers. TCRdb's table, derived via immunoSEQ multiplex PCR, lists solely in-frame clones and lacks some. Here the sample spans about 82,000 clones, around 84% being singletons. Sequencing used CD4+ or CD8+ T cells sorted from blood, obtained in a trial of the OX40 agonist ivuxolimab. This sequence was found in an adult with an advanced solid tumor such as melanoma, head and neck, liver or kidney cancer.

CDR3 residues: CAWSYIDRPRTEAFF. The CDR3 nucleotides read TGTGCCTGGAGTTACATCGACAGGCCTCGTACTGAAGCTTTCTTT. V and J are TRBV30 and TRBJ1-1; the D gene is possibly TRBD1 (6 bases). V lost 2 bases and J lost 5, with 18 bases in between. CDR1 is GTSNPN and CDR2 is SVGIG in the germline V gene (reference sequence). The CDR3 totals 15 residues.